This TCR beta chain was sequenced in a study of T cell responses to AZD1222 COVID-19 vaccine. Study-level points and caveats: Only five or six people who got AZD1222 tested seropositive at baseline. After two AZD1222 doses, spike-specific TCR breadth and depth rose versus day 0. There were mostly white British donors and more females than males, and clonal diversity was possibly underestimated. Reportedly, nearly half of unique spike TCRs recognized epitopes outside B.1.351/B.1.1.7 mutations.

The V gene's germline CDR1 is MNHEY and CDR2 SVGAGI. This CDR3 spans 15 amino acids. The ends were cut back, 6 bases at V and 8 bases at J, with 19 bases in the middle. Using immunoSEQ multiplex PCR, the repertoire was profiled, and TCRdb retains in-frame clones only, with some absent. The table records about 130,000 clones, roughly 90% of them present only once. Note on this clone: Its antigen remains unknown.

The specimen was peripheral blood, collected on day 0 of AZD1222 vaccination. The chain is built from TRBV6-5 and TRBJ1-4, with D unclear. This receptor was taken from an adult in good health. The CDR3 here is CASRLETPGGEKLFF. DNA for the CDR3: TGTGCCAGCAGACTGGAGACACCCGGCGGGGAAAAACTGTTTTTT.